What follows are 23 T cell receptor beta chains derived from one specimen sequenced in a study of shared clonotypes between healthy human individuals. Naive CD8 isolation took CD45RO-negative cells positively selected for CCR7 and excluded terminally differentiated effector memory CD45RA+ cells. The repertoire was sequenced with immunoSEQ multiplex PCR; TCRdb's copy has only in-frame clones and lacks some. The table has around 1,900,000 clones, 93% seen once. The source material was naive CD8+ T cells from PBMCs. The source of these receptors is a man in his late teens or twenties in good health. Some clones in this sample may be carry-over from other donors' samples.

The chain employs TRBV19 and TRBJ2-3; D is uncertain. The CDR3 spans 12 residues. V was shortened by 5 bases and J by 5 bases, with 8 bases between the two germline ends. From germline, CDR1 is LNHDA and CDR2 SQIVND (reference sequence). CDR3 residues: CASSYFLDTQYF. The CDR3 nucleotides read TGTGCCAGTAGTTACTTTCTAGATACGCAGTATTTT.

The chain carries TRBV9 and TRBJ1-2; tentatively, D is TRBD1 (6 bases). The CDR3 is 14 amino acids. Germline V gives CDR1 SGDLS, CDR2 YYNGEE. Between the trimmed V and J ends, which lost 3 bases and 2 bases, there was a span of 11 bases. CDR3 nucleotides: TGTGCCAGCAGCGGCCCCGGGACAAACTATGGCTACACCTTC. Its protein is CASSGPGTNYGYTF.

This clone showed up just once. Other DNA sequences in this specimen translate into the identical CDR3. The chain recombines TRBV7-9 with TRBJ2-7; the D gene could be TRBD1 or TRBD2 (5 bases each). V was pared by 0 bases and J by 6 bases, with 9 bases between. This CDR3 comprises 13 residues. Germline V gives CDR1 SEHNR, CDR2 FQNEAQ (reference sequence). The CDR3: CASSLAVGTEQYF. CDR3 coding DNA: TGTGCCAGCAGCTTAGCCGTCGGGACCGAGCAGTACTTC. Combining the CDR3 with reference TRBV7-9 and TRBJ2-7 gives the whole variable domain DTGVSQNPRHKITKRGQNVTFRCDPISEHNRLYWYRQTLGQGPEFLTYFQNEAQLEKSRLLSDRFSAERPKGSFSTLEIQRTEQGDSAMYLCASSLAVGTEQYFGPGTRLTVT.

The CDR3 loop is CATSGQPYEQYF. The CDR3 region has the DNA TGTGCCACGTCAGGACAGCCCTACGAGCAGTACTTC. The gene calls are TRBV12-1 and TRBJ2-7; the D call of TRBD1 is as the table states it, not checked on the DNA. TRBV12-1 corresponds to a pseudogene. This CDR3 contains 12 residues.

This chain links TRBV4-1 with TRBJ2-5; the D gene could be TRBD1 or TRBD2 (6 bases each). From germline, CDR1 is MGHRA and CDR2 YSYEKL. With 3 bases removed from V and 2 bases from J, the gap between germline ends came to 16 bases. This CDR3 is 16 amino acids long. This chain's CDR3 is CASSQAPTGAQETQYF. DNA for the CDR3: TGCGCCAGCAGCCAGGCTCCCACGGGGGCGCAAGAGACCCAGTACTTC.

V gene TRBV28 combines with J gene TRBJ2-6; D might be TRBD2 (5 bases). The CDR3 loop spans 15 amino acids. The V end was cut by 5 bases, the J end by 2 bases, with 10 bases between. Germline CDR1 MDHEN, CDR2 SYDVKM. This CDR3 reads CASSPRGAGANVLTF. Here the CDR3 DNA reads TGTGCCAGCAGTCCCCGGGGAGCTGGGGCCAACGTCCTGACTTTC. Complete variable domain (other parts from reference TRBV28 and TRBJ2-6): DVKVTQSSRYLVKRTGEKVFLECVQDMDHENMFWYRQDPGLGLRLIYFSYDVKMKEKGDIPEGYSVSREKKERFSLILESASTNQTSMYLCASSPRGAGANVLTFGAGSRLTVL.

The J gene is TRBJ2-5, the V gene TRBV5-6; D not certain. Germline lookup yields CDR1 SGHDT and CDR2 YYEEEE. CDR3 length equals 12 residues. The V end was cut by 4 bases, the J end by 0 bases, with 4 bases between. CDR3 bases: TGTGCCAGCAGCCCCCACCAAGAGACCCAGTACTTC. It translates to CASSPHQETQYF. The variable domain in full, completed from reference TRBV5-6 and TRBJ2-5, reads DAGVTQSPTHLIKTRGQQVTLRCSPKSGHDTVSWYQQALGQGPQFIFQYYEEEERQRGNFPDRFSGHQFPNYSSELNVNALLLGDSALYLCASSPHQETQYFGPGTRLLVL.

The J gene is TRBJ1-1, the V gene TRBV27, with D possibly matching TRBD1 (5 bases). This CDR3 has 14 residues. Between the trimmed V and J ends, which lost 2 bases and 5 bases, there was a span of 12 bases. CDR1 MNHEY and CDR2 SMNVEV come from the germline V gene (reference sequence). CDR3 protein: CASSLGPEGTEAFF. As DNA, the CDR3 is TGTGCCAGCAGTTTAGGACCCGAGGGGACTGAAGCTTTCTTT.

This chain uses TRBV5-4 with TRBJ2-2, with D possibly being TRBD2 (5 bases). The germline V gene encodes CDR1 SGHNT and CDR2 YYREEE (reference sequence). This CDR3 region has 16 residues. V shed 2 bases and J shed 6 bases, with 17 bases lying between them. The CDR3 loop is CASSLAETFGSGELFF. The CDR3 DNA reads TGTGCCAGCAGCTTAGCGGAGACGTTTGGTTCCGGGGAGCTGTTTTTT.

The J gene is TRBJ1-5, the V gene TRBV9; 7 bases fit TRBD1. The CDR3 totals 16 residues. V gave up 0 bases and J gave up 5 bases; unmatched junction bases: 8. Germline V gene sequence: CDR1 SGDLS, CDR2 YYNGEE. This CDR3 reads CASSVARTGLHQPQHF. CDR3 coding DNA: TGTGCCAGCAGCGTAGCGAGGACAGGCCTTCATCAGCCCCAGCATTTT.

This rearrangement joins TRBV28 to TRBJ2-7; 8 nucleotides match TRBD1. The CDR3 runs to 13 residues. Germline V gene lookup returns CDR1 MDHEN and CDR2 SYDVKM. V gave up 10 bases and J gave up 4 bases; unmatched junction bases: 9. In DNA form, the CDR3 reads TGTGCCACTGAGGACAGGGCTGGGTACGAGCAGTACTTC. Translation gives CATEDRAGYEQYF.

This clone is a singleton in its sample. V is TRBV5-4 and J is TRBJ2-5, with D hard to call. CDR1 and CDR2 (germline): SGHNT, YYREEE (reference sequence). The CDR3 has 13 amino acids. V gave up 4 bases and J gave up 0 bases, with 7 bases separating them. The CDR3 protein is CASSTTYQETQYF. CDR3 sequence (DNA): TGTGCCAGCAGCACCACCTACCAAGAGACCCAGTACTTC.

V and J are TRBV28 and TRBJ2-1, with a possible D match to TRBD1 (5 bases). V lost 1 base and J 9 bases, leaving 7 bases between the germline ends. CDR1 and CDR2 from the germline V gene are MDHEN and SYDVKM. The CDR3 runs 12 residues. CDR3: CASSLFDSEQFF. For the CDR3, the DNA is TGTGCCAGCAGTTTATTCGACAGTGAGCAGTTCTTC.

This chain connects TRBV6-5 to TRBJ2-1, with D possibly TRBD2 on 7 matching bases. V was clipped by 6 bases and J by 4 bases, with 16 bases between them. Germline lookup yields CDR1 MNHEY and CDR2 SVGAGI. This CDR3 spans 15 amino acids. The CDR3 DNA follows: TGTGCCAGCAGGTACAGGGAGGGCCGTTACAATGAGCAGTTCTTC. Its translation is CASRYREGRYNEQFF.

The J gene is TRBJ2-1, the V gene TRBV2; D is possibly TRBD1 (5 bases). V was pared by 6 bases and J by 3 bases, with 18 bases between. Looked up from germline, CDR1 is SNHLY and CDR2 is FYNNEI. The CDR3 runs 16 residues. This chain's CDR3 is CASRDMTAHNYNEQFF. The CDR3 region has the DNA TGTGCCAGCAGGGATATGACAGCCCATAACTACAATGAGCAGTTCTTC.

For this clone: This sample also contains other DNA sequences that code for the same CDR3. The chain couples TRBV4-1 to TRBJ1-1; D not certain. The V and J ends lost 4 bases and 1 base respectively, with 4 bases between them. Germline V gene data show CDR1 as MGHRA and CDR2 as YSYEKL. The CDR3 runs to 12 residues. The CDR3 loop is CASSLGNTEAFF. CDR3 bases: TGCGCCAGCAGCCTAGGGAACACTGAAGCTTTCTTT.

A note on this clone: The same CDR3 is also encoded by other DNA sequences in this sample. This chain joins TRBV29-1 and TRBJ1-1; the D is unclear. V lost 5 bases and J 2 bases, leaving 9 bases between the germline ends. Germline V gene data show CDR1 as SQVTM and CDR2 as ANQGSEA. CDR3 length: 12 residues. CDR3 sequence reads: CSVLGPNTEAFF. For the CDR3, the DNA is TGCAGCGTTCTGGGTCCTAACACTGAAGCTTTCTTT.

This chain joins TRBV7-6 and TRBJ2-5; no firm D call. Germline V gene lookup returns CDR1 SGHVS and CDR2 FNYEAQ. Trimming left V 10 bases short and J 4 bases short, with 16 bases between. This CDR3 has 13 amino acids. CDR3 in amino acids: CATIPGWGETQYF. CDR3 DNA sequence: TGTGCCACCATACCGGGTTGGGGAGAGACCCAGTACTTC.

This chain joins TRBV5-1 and TRBJ2-1; D is perhaps TRBD2 (6 bases). Germline values: CDR1 SGHRS, CDR2 YFSETQ. The length of the CDR3 is 13 residues. Trimming cost V 4 bases and J 9 bases, with 14 bases left between them. For the CDR3, the DNA is TGCGCCAGCAGCGCGGACTATCCCGGTGAGCAGTTCTTC. Translated: CASSADYPGEQFF.

The V gene is TRBV9, the J gene TRBJ2-3, with a tentative D call TRBD2 (6 bases). V was trimmed by 4 bases and J by 2 bases, leaving 17 bases between them. Germline values: CDR1 SGDLS, CDR2 YYNGEE. The CDR3 is 16 amino acids. The CDR3: CASSTSGGRTTDTQYF. CDR3 nucleotide sequence: TGTGCCAGCAGCACAAGCGGTGGGAGGACCACAGATACGCAGTATTTT. The variable domain in full, completed from reference TRBV9 and TRBJ2-3, reads DSGVTQTPKHLITATGQRVTLRCSPRSGDLSVYWYQQSLDQGLQFLIQYYNGEERAKGNILERFSAQQFPDLHSELNLSSLELGDSALYFCASSTSGGRTTDTQYFGPGTRLTVL.

CDR3 in amino acids: CASSSSGELFF. In DNA form, the CDR3 reads TGTGCCAGCAGCTCTTCCGGGGAGCTGTTTTTT. This chain connects TRBV2 to TRBJ2-2; D is ambiguous. The CDR3 has 11 residues. V was cut by 6 bases and J by 6 bases, with 5 bases left in between. Germline CDR1 reads SNHLY; CDR2 reads FYNNEI.

The chain has TRBV15 and TRBJ1-2, with a weak D call TRBD1 (5 bases). Trimming removed 7 bases at V and 10 bases at J, with 22 bases between. The CDR3 consists of 14 residues. Germline lookup yields CDR1 LNHNV and CDR2 YYDKDF (reference sequence). The DNA for the CDR3 is TGTGCCACCACGACAGCCACCCAACGGAGGGACTACACCTTC. It encodes CATTTATQRRDYTF.

J is TRBJ2-1 and V is TRBV6-1, with 9 nucleotides matching TRBD2. The germline V gene has CDR1 MNHNS and CDR2 SASEGT. This CDR3 comprises 15 residues. V lost 7 bases and J lost 4; bases outside the gene matches: 8. The CDR3 sequence is CASMLGLAAYNEQFF. The CDR3 DNA reads TGTGCCAGCATGTTGGGACTAGCAGCTTACAATGAGCAGTTCTTC.